Below, 13 T cell receptor beta chains from the same sample are listed, as sequenced in a study of blood T cells in healthy people across ages. The use of a sample-barcoded 5' primer and a J-beta primer mix characterized a second PCR of about 7 to 12 cycles. TCRdb fed the 5' RACE reads into MiXCR, producing one record per CDR3 protein. The sample lists more than 650,000 distinct CDR3 sequences, about 24% occurring once. The specimen sequenced was blood. Source of these receptors: a man aged 65 to 85 in good health.

The table lists this clonotype with many counts. The chain recombines TRBV28 with TRBJ2-5, with a weak D call TRBD1 (6 bases). The CDR3 consists of 14 residues. Trimming stripped 8 bases from V and 9 bases from J, with 22 bases between. Looked up from germline, CDR1 is MDHEN and CDR2 is SYDVKM. The CDR3 loop is CASWGPGFSRAQYF. The DNA of the CDR3 is TGTGCCAGCTGGGGGCCAGGTTTTTCCAGGGCCCAGTACTTC.

The gene calls are TRBV20-1 and TRBJ1-1; D is perhaps TRBD1 (6 bases). This CDR3 contains 14 residues. With 6 bases removed from V and 1 base from J, the gap between germline ends came to 15 bases. Germline lookup yields CDR1 DFQATT and CDR2 SNEGSKA (reference sequence). The CDR3 DNA reads TGCAGTGCCGCCCGAGGGACAAGGAACACTGAAGCTTTCTTT. It is translated as CSAARGTRNTEAFF.

This chain connects TRBV20-1 to TRBJ2-7; possible D gene TRBD2, 6 bases. Deletions cut 1 base from V and 2 bases from J, with 12 bases between. CDR1 is DFQATT and CDR2 is SNEGSKA in the germline V gene (reference sequence). There are 14 residues in the CDR3. CDR3 nucleotide sequence: TGCAGTGCTAGAGGGGGGACTGGAGCCTACGAGCAGTACGTC. Its protein product is CSARGGTGAYEQYV.

This clonotype was counted only a few times. V is TRBV15 and J is TRBJ2-3; 7 positions match TRBD2. This CDR3 is built from 14 residues. J was trimmed by 6 bases and V by 5 bases; bases with no gene match: 8. Germline V gene data show CDR1 as LNHNV and CDR2 as YYDKDF (reference sequence). The CDR3 is CATSARDYQDTQYF. CDR3 DNA: TGTGCCACCAGCGCTCGGGACTACCAGGATACGCAGTATTTT.

This clonotype occurred a few times. The chain is built from TRBV12-5 and TRBJ2-3, with 10 bases aligning to TRBD2. This CDR3 spans 16 amino acids. Per the germline V gene, CDR1 is LGHNT and CDR2 is FRNRAP. With V trimmed by 2 bases and J by 2 bases, 4 bases remained unmatched. CDR3 amino acids: CASGLILAGDTDTQYF. The CDR3 DNA is TGTGCTAGTGGTTTGATTCTAGCGGGAGACACAGATACGCAGTATTTT.

This chain links TRBV29-1 with TRBJ1-4; no firm D call. V lost 1 base and J 7 bases, leaving 13 bases between the germline ends. Germline CDR1 reads SQVTM; CDR2 reads ANQGSEA. The CDR3 covers 14 residues. This CDR3 reads CSVEGADAGEKLFF. In DNA, the CDR3 is TGCAGCGTTGAAGGGGCGGACGCCGGTGAAAAACTGTTTTTT.

This clonotype was observed a handful of times. The genes are TRBV5-6 and TRBJ2-1, with D perhaps matching TRBD1 (5 bases). Trimming left V 0 bases short and J 3 bases short, with 13 bases between. The germline V gene has CDR1 SGHDT and CDR2 YYEEEE. CDR3 length: 16 amino acids. Here the CDR3 DNA reads TGTGCCAGCAGCTTGGGTGGGCAGGGCTACTACAATGAGCAGTTCTTC. Translation: CASSLGGQGYYNEQFF.

This clonotype was counted between two and nine times. This chain uses TRBV12-3 or TRBV12-4 with TRBJ1-2; D gene uncertain. V gave up 2 bases and J gave up 3 bases, with 10 bases separating them. The CDR3 is made up of 14 amino acids. The DNA for the CDR3 is TGTGCCAGCAGTTTAATGGTGGGCTACTATGGCTACACCTTC. Protein: CASSLMVGYYGYTF.

On this clonotype itself: A read error may produce the germline difference seen at one junction end. This chain links TRBV6-2 or TRBV6-3 with TRBJ2-1; 12 bases are shared with TRBD2. The CDR3 is made up of 16 amino acids. Per germline, CDR1 MNHEY and CDR2 SVGEGT. The CDR3 region is CASSYWTSGTYNEQFF. As DNA, the CDR3 is TGTGCCAGCAGCTACTGGACTAGCGGGACCTACAATGAGCAGTTCTTC.

This chain uses TRBV5-1 with TRBJ2-7; D remains unclear. V was pared by 0 bases and J by 2 bases, with 15 bases between. Germline-derived CDR1 and CDR2 are SGHRS and YFSETQ. The CDR3 has 16 amino acids. The CDR3 spells CASSLVLFGQAYEQYF. CDR3 nucleotides: TGCGCCAGCAGCTTGGTATTGTTCGGGCAGGCCTACGAGCAGTACTTC.

This sequence joins TRBV14 and TRBJ2-1, with D possibly TRBD2 on 5 matching bases. This CDR3 has 19 amino acids. V shed 1 base and J shed 1 base, with 20 bases lying between them. Germline CDR1 reads SGHDN; CDR2 reads FVKESK. CDR3 protein: CASSQVLGLGVMSYNEQFF. The CDR3 nucleotides read TGTGCCAGCAGCCAAGTGCTGGGTCTCGGGGTAATGTCCTACAATGAGCAGTTCTTC.

This sequence joins TRBV19 and TRBJ1-1; unclear D gene. V was shortened by 7 bases and J by 3 bases, with 12 bases between the two germline ends. The germline gives CDR1 LNHDA, CDR2 SQIVND (reference sequence). This CDR3 has 13 amino acids. The CDR3 loop reads CASNDGPDTEAFF. CDR3 coding DNA: TGTGCCAGTAATGACGGGCCGGACACTGAAGCTTTCTTT. The whole variable domain, remainder taken from reference TRBV19 and TRBJ1-1, is DGGITQSPKYLFRKEGQNVTLSCEQNLNHDAMYWYRQDPGQGLRLIYYSQIVNDFQKGDIAEGYSVSREKKESFPLTVTSAQKNPTAFYLCASNDGPDTEAFFGQGTRLTVV.

This clonotype occurred many times. V is TRBV18 and J is TRBJ2-1; no definite D call. CDR3 length: 13 amino acids. The germline V gene has CDR1 KGHSH and CDR2 LQKENI. Trimming took 8 bases from V and 2 from J, leaving 10 bases between them. The CDR3 loop reads CASSPSAYNEQFF. The CDR3 bases are TGTGCCAGCAGCCCCAGCGCCTACAATGAGCAGTTCTTC.